The sequence of this T cell receptor (beta chain) was determined in a study of blood T cell repertoires in COVID-19. Overall study context: Nucleic acid was either cDNA or gDNA, and it came from T cells, B-cell-depleted T cells, or PBMCs.

Trimming removed 5 bases from V and 6 bases from J, with 16 bases in between. The V gene's germline CDR1 is LGHDT and CDR2 YNNKEL (reference sequence). This CDR3 is built from 14 residues. Data came from immunoSEQ multiplex PCR; TCRdb stores just in-frame clones and leaves some out. Among 45,000 to 55,000 clones listed, more than 75% were seen once. This receptor was taken from a man in his fifties or sixties with active COVID-19. The rearrangement links TRBV3-1 (or the pseudogene TRBV3-2) to TRBJ1-1; tentatively, D is TRBD1 (5 bases). The sequenced sample was peripheral blood. Written as DNA, the CDR3 is TGTGCCAGCAGCACAACAGGAGGGATGGCTGAAGCTTTCTTT. As protein: CASSTTGGMAEAFF.